The clone carrying this T cell receptor (beta chain) was seen a single time. Its antigen is unidentified. Tumor samples were taken before definitive surgery or chemotherapy. Produced via immunoSEQ multiplex PCR; TCRdb's table is partial and in-frame only. The sample has 4,500 or so clones, more than 65% seen once. This record belongs to a study of high-grade serous ovarian cancer treatment subgroups. Germline V gives CDR1 SGHTA, CDR2 FQGNSA. V lost 6 bases to trimming and J lost 6 bases; unmatched junction nucleotides: 10. The CDR3 runs to 18 residues. Study-wide results and caveats: Without spatial data, bulk sequencing limits insight into HGSC tumor diversity.

Input material: tumor tissue. The source is a human donor with high-grade serous ovarian cancer. The rearrangement joins TRBV7-2 to TRBJ2-2, with 16 bases aligning to TRBD2. In DNA, the CDR3 is TGTGCCAGCAGTTTCACCGGGACTAGCGGGGGGGCAGCCGGGGAGCTGTTTTTT. Translated, it gives CASSFTGTSGGAAGELFF. The whole variable domain, filled in from reference TRBV7-2 and TRBJ2-2, reads GAGVSQSPSNKVTEKGKDVELRCDPISGHTALYWYRQSLGQGLEFLIYFQGNSAPDKSGLPSDRFSAERTGGSVSTLTIQRTQQEDSAVYLCASSFTGTSGGAAGELFFGEGSRLTVL.